This T cell receptor (beta chain) was recovered during a study of blood T cells in healthy people across ages. General study results and limits: There were more naive CD4+ cells and higher diversity in long-lived donors than in aged donors.

This CDR3 has 13 amino acids. Trimming cost V 6 bases and J 5 bases; bases outside gene matches: 4. The germline V gene has CDR1 SNHLY and CDR2 FYNNEI. As to this clonotype: Its antigen is not known.

The use of a sample-barcoded 5' primer and a J-beta primer mix characterized a second PCR of about 7 to 12 cycles. TCRdb independently ran MiXCR on the 5' RACE reads; one entry per CDR3 protein. The sample lists more than 650,000 distinct CDR3 sequences, about 48% occurring once. Aged about 6 to 90, donors were systemically healthy Caucasians from Russia. J is TRBJ2-5 and V is TRBV2, with 9 bases that match TRBD1. The sample comprised blood. This TCR came from a man older than 75 in good health. The CDR3 loop is CASSRQGDETQYF. The CDR3 DNA follows: TGTGCCAGCAGCCGACAGGGGGATGAGACCCAGTACTTC. The entire variable domain, with the rest obtained from reference TRBV2 and TRBJ2-5, is as follows: EPEVTQTPSHQVTQMGQEVILRCVPISNHLYFYWYRQILGQKVEFLVSFYNNEISEKSEIFDDQFSVERPDGSNFTLKIRSTKLEDSAMYFCASSRQGDETQYFGPGTRLLVL.